Following are 21 T cell receptor beta chains from one sample sequenced in a study of neurological immune-mediated disorders. TCRdb re-called the 5' RACE reads through MiXCR, storing one row per CDR3 protein. The table includes 55,000 to 75,000 distinct CDR3 sequences, under 2.5% detected once. Sequencing input: PBMCs. Every receptor here comes from a man aged 50-60 years with multiple sclerosis.

This clonotype was recorded many times. Here the CDR3 DNA reads TGTGCCAGCAGATGGGACAGGGCCACAGATACGCAGTATTTT. It yields the protein CASRWDRATDTQYF. The gene calls are TRBV6-6 and TRBJ2-3; 9 nucleotides align to TRBD1. V was pared by 6 bases and J by 2 bases, with 3 bases of the junction left unmatched. Germline CDR1 MNHNY, CDR2 SVGAGI (reference sequence). The CDR3 length is 14 residues.

This chain uses TRBV18 with TRBJ2-7; 7 nucleotides align to TRBD1. Trimming cost V 1 base and J 1 base; bases outside gene matches: 4. Germline CDR1 is KGHSH and CDR2 is LQKENI. CDR3 length equals 15 residues. CDR3 DNA sequence: TGTGCCAGCTCACCACAGAGACAGGGTTCCTACGAGCAGTACTTC. Its translation is CASSPQRQGSYEQYF.

This clonotype was observed many times. The V call is TRBV27, the J call TRBJ2-5; D may be TRBD1 or TRBD2 (5 bases each). The V end was cut by 7 bases, the J end by 7 bases, with 13 bases between. CDR1 MNHEY and CDR2 SMNVEV come from the germline V gene (reference sequence). CDR3 size: 12 residues. CDR3 protein: CASTSPGGTQYF. In DNA form, the CDR3 reads TGTGCCAGCACCTCACCTGGGGGGACCCAGTACTTC.

This clonotype was picked up many times. This sequence joins TRBV11-2 and TRBJ2-1, with TRBD2 matching 15 bases. Germline V CDR1 and CDR2: SGHAT, FQNNGV. The V and J ends lost 5 bases and 7 bases, in that order; junction bases with no gene match: 21. The CDR3 is 21 residues long. This CDR3 reads CASSIRTSGGAVALRSNEQFF. The CDR3, as DNA: TGTGCCAGCAGCATCCGGACTAGCGGGGGGGCAGTTGCTCTTAGGTCGAATGAGCAGTTCTTC.

This clonotype has at least ten counts. The chain is built from TRBV4-1 and TRBJ2-7; 9 bases map to TRBD1. V lost 3 bases, J lost 2 bases, and 5 bases stayed unmatched. CDR3 length equals 15 residues. Germline V gene data show CDR1 as MGHRA and CDR2 as YSYEKL. The CDR3 DNA reads TGCGCCAGCAGCCAGCCGGGACAGGGTCCCTACGAGCAGTACTTC. This sequence encodes CASSQPGQGPYEQYF.

The table lists this clonotype with many counts. The chain has TRBV7-8 and TRBJ1-5, with D hard to call. CDR3 length: 14 amino acids. Germline V gene data show CDR1 as SGHVS and CDR2 as FQNEAQ. The V gene lost 5 bases and the J gene lost 0 bases, with 8 bases spanning the gap. Written as DNA, the CDR3 is TGTGCCAGCAGCCAACAGAATAGCAATCAGCCCCAGCATTTT. It specifies CASSQQNSNQPQHF.

This clonotype was picked up many times. V and J are TRBV5-1 and TRBJ2-3, with 9 nucleotides matching TRBD2. Germline-derived CDR1 and CDR2 are SGHRS and YFSETQ. V trimming: 4 bases; J trimming: 5 bases; junction bases outside the gene matches: 5. The CDR3 sequence is 14 residues long. CDR3 in amino acids: CASSGGGAQDTQYF. The CDR3 DNA is TGCGCCAGCAGCGGCGGGGGGGCCCAAGATACGCAGTATTTT.

In its sample, this clonotype was seen many times. The chain recombines TRBV5-1 with TRBJ1-1; the D is unclear. Trimming pared 0 bases from V and 0 bases from J, leaving 12 bases between. The CDR3 covers 16 residues. Germline V CDR1 and CDR2: SGHRS, YFSETQ. This CDR3 is CASSLEGQLLNTEAFF. The CDR3 DNA follows: TGCGCCAGCAGCTTGGAAGGGCAGCTACTGAACACTGAAGCTTTCTTT.

This clonotype showed up many times. The V gene is TRBV12-3 or TRBV12-4, the J gene TRBJ2-5; D gene unclear. This CDR3 is 14 amino acids long. Trimming removed 3 bases at V and 5 bases at J, with 13 bases between. CDR3 amino acids: CASSLVLRGETQYF. The CDR3 coding sequence is TGTGCCAGCAGTTTGGTGTTGCGCGGCGAGACCCAGTACTTC.

This clonotype was found many times. The V and J genes are TRBV28 and TRBJ1-4; possible D gene TRBD1, 5 bases. Deletions cut 2 bases from V and 6 bases from J, with 13 bases between. The CDR3 consists of 15 residues. The germline V gene has CDR1 MDHEN and CDR2 SYDVKM. DNA for the CDR3: TGTGCCAGCAGTTTAGAGCTGGGGGACGATGAAAAACTGTTTTTT. Its translation: CASSLELGDDEKLFF. Filled out from reference TRBV28 and TRBJ1-4, the complete variable domain reads DVKVTQSSRYLVKRTGEKVFLECVQDMDHENMFWYRQDPGLGLRLIYFSYDVKMKEKGDIPEGYSVSREKKERFSLILESASTNQTSMYLCASSLELGDDEKLFFGSGTQLSVL.

This clonotype was observed at least ten times. CDR3 bases: TGTGCCAGCTCACCATGGGGGGCAGAACAAGAGACCCAGTACTTC. It specifies CASSPWGAEQETQYF. The chain links TRBV18 to TRBJ2-5; D may match TRBD1 or TRBD2 (6 bases each). The V gene lost 2 bases and the J gene lost 2 bases, with 12 bases spanning the gap. The CDR3 contains 15 residues. CDR1 and CDR2 (germline): KGHSH, LQKENI.

In its sample, this clonotype was seen many times. The chain carries TRBV20-1 and TRBJ2-2; 7 positions match TRBD1. CDR3 length equals 12 residues. The junction had 3 bases not matched to a gene; V was cut back by 4 bases and J by 7 bases. CDR1 DFQATT and CDR2 SNEGSKA come from the germline V gene (reference sequence). As DNA, the CDR3 is TGCAGTGCTAAACAGGGGAACGGGGAGCTGTTTTTT. Amino acid sequence: CSAKQGNGELFF.

This clonotype was picked up many times. This rearrangement joins TRBV4-3 to TRBJ1-4; D not resolved. Germline lookup yields CDR1 LGHNA and CDR2 YSLEER. The CDR3 is made up of 13 amino acids. The V and J ends lost 4 bases and 15 bases respectively, with 18 bases between them. The CDR3 sequence is CASSPDQRTSLFF. The CDR3 nucleotides read TGCGCCAGCAGCCCCGACCAGCGGACCTCGTTGTTTTTT.

This clonotype came up many times. V gene TRBV21-1 combines with J gene TRBJ1-6; the table calls TRBD1, which could not be checked here. TRBV21-1 has pseudogene status. The CDR3 extends over 17 amino acids. This CDR3 is CASSSQPGQGTNSPLHF. The CDR3 DNA reads TGTGCCAGCAGCTCACAGCCGGGACAGGGGACCAATTCACCCCTCCACTTT.

This clonotype appeared many times. The chain carries TRBV2 and TRBJ1-5, with a weak D call TRBD1 (5 bases). Trimming pared 3 bases from V and 3 bases from J, leaving 12 bases between. Looked up from germline, CDR1 is SNHLY and CDR2 is FYNNEI. The CDR3 is made up of 15 amino acids. CDR3 sequence (DNA): TGTGCCAGCAGTGACCTGGCAGGGTCCAATCAGCCCCAGCATTTT. Its translation is CASSDLAGSNQPQHF.

The sample holds many counts of this clonotype. V gene TRBV5-1 combines with J gene TRBJ2-1; maybe TRBD1 (5 bases). The CDR3 runs to 16 residues. The ends were cut back, 4 bases at V and 0 bases at J, with 14 bases in the middle. CDR1 and CDR2 from the germline V gene are SGHRS and YFSETQ. The DNA of the CDR3 is TGCGCCAGCAGCCCACGGACACCCCACTCCTACAATGAGCAGTTCTTC. It translates to CASSPRTPHSYNEQFF.

The table lists this clonotype with many counts. V usage is TRBV9 and J usage is TRBJ2-6; D is undetermined. The V gene lost 3 bases and the J gene lost 0 bases, with 4 bases spanning the gap. Germline V gene data show CDR1 as SGDLS and CDR2 as YYNGEE. CDR3 length: 14 residues. CDR3 nucleotide sequence: TGTGCCAGCAGCGCTAGCTCTGGGGCCAACGTCCTGACTTTC. Amino acid sequence: CASSASSGANVLTF.

In the case of this clonotype: A much larger clone differs by one base, so this may be a read error. This chain connects TRBV5-1 to TRBJ1-2; possible D gene TRBD1, 5 bases. This CDR3 contains 14 residues. Trimming removed 8 bases at V and 5 bases at J, with 19 bases between. Germline values: CDR1 SGHRS, CDR2 YFSETQ. CDR3 sequence (DNA): TGCGCCAGTTCGTTGGGACTGACTTCTTATGGCTACACCTTC. This encodes CASSLGLTSYGYTF.

This clonotype was observed at least ten times. The chain is built from TRBV19 and TRBJ1-1; D is uncertain. Trimming removed 5 bases from V and 6 bases from J, with 16 bases in between. The V gene's germline CDR1 is LNHDA and CDR2 SQIVND (reference sequence). The CDR3 is 14 residues long. The CDR3 bases are TGTGCCAGTAGTGTGTTAGGTGGCAGTCCTGAAGCTTTCTTT. It codes for CASSVLGGSPEAFF.

This clonotype has a count of ten or more. The chain is built from TRBV3-1 and TRBJ2-1, with TRBD2 identical over 10 bases. Germline V gene lookup returns CDR1 LGHDT and CDR2 YNNKEL (reference sequence). The CDR3 runs 16 residues. The trim removed 2 bases at V and 9 bases at J, leaving 10 bases unmatched. The CDR3 DNA reads TGTGCCAGCAGCCAATCAAGCGGGGGGGCTACGGGTGAGCAGTTCTTC. Its translation: CASSQSSGGATGEQFF.

This clonotype was detected ten times or more. This chain links TRBV7-2 with TRBJ2-1; D possibly uses TRBD1 or TRBD2 (5 bases each). Germline CDR1 is SGHTA and CDR2 is FQGNSA. V lost 5 bases to trimming and J lost 7 bases, with 12 bases between them. The CDR3 sequence is 13 residues long. The CDR3 reads CASSIGWGNEQFF. The DNA for the CDR3 is TGTGCCAGCAGCATAGGCTGGGGGAATGAGCAGTTCTTC.